This T cell receptor beta chain was documented in a study of shared clonotypes between healthy human individuals. Data came from immunoSEQ multiplex PCR; TCRdb stores just in-frame clones and leaves some out. The repertoire includes about 1.4 million clones, approximately 97% of them detected once, and more than 0.9% sits in the top ten. This receptor was obtained from a young man in good health. Sequencing input: naive CD4+ T cells sorted from blood. This sample's subset: CD45RA+ positively selected.

Here the CDR3 DNA reads TGTGCCAGTAGTAGCCAATCAACGCGGCGGAGCTACGAGCAGTACTTC. Translated, it gives CASSSQSTRRSYEQYF. V usage is TRBV19 and J usage is TRBJ2-7; D is uncertain. Germline V gives CDR1 LNHDA, CDR2 SQIVND (reference sequence). V gave up 4 bases and J gave up 3 bases, with 19 bases separating them. The CDR3 spans 16 residues.